This T cell receptor beta chain originates from a study of early T cells in non-severe SARS-CoV-2 infection. The wider study: Investigators sequenced bulk RNA drawn from unsorted whole blood, and chains remained unpaired. Findings and limits, study-wide: In VDJdb matching, anti-spike CD8 responses were favored while private and CD4 specificities went missing.

This clonotype has just a few counts. Its specificity is unknown. V gave up 0 bases and J gave up 4 bases; unmatched junction bases: 9. This CDR3 has 17 residues. Germline V gene lookup returns CDR1 LGHDT and CDR2 YNNKEL (reference sequence). Unique molecular identifiers were added to individual cDNA molecules. TCRdb reprocessed the 5' RACE reads with MiXCR, giving one entry per CDR3 protein. Among around 83,000 distinct CDR3 sequences listed, 8% to 13% were seen once. Material: whole blood, obtained at baseline. This TCR was sampled from an adult who was a healthcare worker with PCR-confirmed SARS-CoV-2 infection or an uninfected control (not recorded which). This chain uses TRBV3-1 with TRBJ2-1; 7 bases fit TRBD1. The CDR3 bases are TGTGCCAGCAGCCAAGAAAGGACAGGTTGGCCTTACAATGAGCAGTTCTTC. Encoded protein: CASSQERTGWPYNEQFF.